The 8 T cell receptor beta chains below all came from one sample that was sequenced in a study of PD-L1 blockade in urothelial cancer. The protocol was immunoSEQ multiplex PCR, while the TCRdb copy is restricted to in-frame clones and leaves out a portion. The sample holds some 87,000 clones, around 86% seen once. Regarding time point: pretreatment peripheral blood. Material: PBMCs, obtained around atezolizumab (anti-PD-L1) treatment. These receptors were obtained from a man between 60 and 70 years old with urothelial cancer.

This clone was counted a single time. This chain links TRBV28 with TRBJ2-1; D is perhaps TRBD2 (5 bases). Trimming pared 4 bases from V and 9 bases from J, leaving 16 bases between. The germline gives CDR1 MDHEN, CDR2 SYDVKM. The CDR3 runs to 14 residues. The CDR3 sequence: CASSSPASLREQFF. The CDR3 bases are TGTGCCAGCAGTTCCCCGGCTAGCCTCCGTGAGCAGTTCTTC.

This chain links TRBV19 with TRBJ2-7, with a weak D call TRBD1 (5 bases). V lost 3 bases, J lost 5 bases, and 14 bases lay in between. Germline values: CDR1 LNHDA, CDR2 SQIVND (reference sequence). The CDR3 contains 14 residues. CDR3 region: CASSIQGLPHEQYF. The CDR3 region has the DNA TGTGCCAGTAGTATCCAGGGTCTCCCCCACGAGCAGTACTTC.

The chain is built from TRBV9 and TRBJ2-7; tentative D call: TRBD2 (6 bases). The CDR3 runs 15 residues. V was trimmed by 0 bases and J by 5 bases, leaving 15 bases between them. The V gene's germline CDR1 is SGDLS and CDR2 YYNGEE. The CDR3 DNA sequence: TGTGCCAGCAGCGTAGTGGGTAGCGGTAGCCACGAGCAGTACTTC. This translates into CASSVVGSGSHEQYF.

V is TRBV5-1 and J is TRBJ2-2; TRBD1 is a possible D gene (6 bases). Germline lookup yields CDR1 SGHRS and CDR2 YFSETQ. V was trimmed by 3 bases and J by 1 base, leaving 13 bases between them. The CDR3 contains 16 residues. The CDR3 is CASSYSQGGNTGELFF. In DNA form, the CDR3 reads TGCGCCAGCAGCTATTCCCAAGGGGGGAACACCGGGGAGCTGTTTTTT.

V is TRBV28 and J is TRBJ2-5; a weak D match, TRBD1 (5 bases). Trimming removed 3 bases at V and 5 bases at J, with 10 bases between. The CDR3 covers 13 residues. Germline loops: CDR1 MDHEN, CDR2 SYDVKM. The DNA for the CDR3 is TGTGCCAGCAGTTTTCTCAGGGCGGAGACCCAGTACTTC. Protein sequence: CASSFLRAETQYF.

The CDR3 DNA reads TGTGCCAGCAACTTAGCGGGCAGCGGGGATACGCAGTATTTT. It encodes CASNLAGSGDTQYF. This chain uses TRBV9 with TRBJ2-3; 7 bases fit TRBD2. The CDR3 is 14 residues long. Germline loops: CDR1 SGDLS, CDR2 YYNGEE. J gave up 6 bases and V 6 bases, and 10 bases lay outside the gene matches.

The chain couples TRBV30 to TRBJ2-7; D is possibly TRBD1 (7 bases). V dropped 3 bases and J dropped 5 bases, with 17 bases sitting between them. Germline-derived CDR1 and CDR2 are GTSNPN and SVGIG (reference sequence). CDR3 length: 14 amino acids. CDR3 nucleotides: TGTGCCTGGAGGGCGATTCAGGGGGGCCACGAGCAGTACTTC. Translating it yields CAWRAIQGGHEQYF.

The chain employs TRBV11-3 and TRBJ1-1; 7 bases agree with TRBD1. In germline, CDR1 is SGHNT, CDR2 YENEEA. The CDR3 is 15 residues long. Losses at the gene ends were 1 base for V and 1 base for J; bases not matched to a gene: 3. The CDR3 reads CASSLGGQRNTEAFF. CDR3 in DNA: TGTGCCAGCAGCTTAGGGGGACAGCGGAACACTGAAGCTTTCTTT.